This TCR beta chain was documented in a study of T-cell reconstitution after alpha-beta-depleted transplantation in children. Germline V gene data show CDR1 as MDHEN and CDR2 as SYDVKM. This CDR3 spans 13 amino acids. V shed 2 bases and J shed 8 bases, with 9 bases lying between them. General study findings and limits: Once a year had passed after transplant, T-cell counts and diversity came mostly from newly produced T cells. Surviving recipient T cells and thymic progenitors produced the high day-60 TCRbeta diversity seen in some patients.

Note on this clonotype: The antigen is undetermined. The conserved final phenylalanine or tryptophan is absent from the CDR3, which likely points to a read error.

During its preparation, the TCRbeta library received unique molecular identifiers. MiXCR, run by TCRdb on the PCR reads, gives a single entry per CDR3 protein. Of about 220,000 distinct CDR3 sequences in the sample, approximately 15% were seen once. Sequences were derived from PBMCs, mostly from graft donor cells, sampled 360 days after TCRalphabeta/CD19-depleted stem cell transplant. The rearrangement uses TRBV28 and TRBJ1-4; D gene uncertain. The source is a male patient aged 2-10 years who had a stem cell transplant for acute lymphoblastic leukemia, so the T cells may come from the graft donor. CDR3 amino acids: CASSLQDGEKLFC. CDR3 nucleotide sequence: TGTGCCAGCAGTTTACAGGACGGCGAAAAACTGTTTTGT.